This TCR beta chain is from a study of chemoradiotherapy in HPV16-positive cancers (dated by TCRdb to 2021 to 2024). With regard to the full study: Candidate HPV-specific T-cell clones and common TCR motifs were defined through functional T-cell assays on cells from two HPV16-positive patients. Whether T-cell immunity against the HPV oncoproteins E6 and E7 changes during chemoradiotherapy and whether survival is affected by this immunity were examined in the study. The candidate HPV-specific TCRs and motifs were subsequently tracked in TCR repertoires obtained from roughly 90 patients with HPV-related cancers. What the research found in general, with its limitations: Expansion of candidate HPV-specific clones and E7-related TCR motifs was observed in the tumor microenvironment during treatment, whereas no such expansion was observed for non-HPV-specific T cells. In HPV16-positive patients, expansion of HPV-responsive T cells during chemoradiotherapy was associated with improved recurrence-free survival. The functional definition of HPV-specific T cells came from only a couple of HPV16-positive patients, and the survival association was reported for HPV16-positive patients.

Repertoires were sampled repeatedly over the course of chemoradiotherapy so that clonal expansion in the tumor microenvironment could be followed. Points on this clone: The antigen it recognizes is unknown. No base quality information exists; no much larger clone differs at one position.

To prepare the library, the immunoSEQ multiplex PCR assay was applied. What TCRdb holds here is the immuneACCESS table cut down to in-frame rearrangements. Part of the clones is not present; checked against another copy, under half of the missing clones reflect an unresolved V gene, and the others are unexplained. The sample table records about 2,200 clones; around 80% of these occur just once. The top ten hold approximately 4.8% of the sample. This material consisted of tumor tissue, taken from a patient who underwent chemoradiotherapy. The TCR sequence derives from a human donor with HPV-associated anogenital cancer.

The nucleotides are TGTGCCATCAGTGAGTCTATCGGGAACTATGGCTACACCTTC. It translates to CAISESIGNYGYTF. In this chain, TRBV10-3 is recombined with TRBJ1-2, with the identity of the D gene unclear. The CDR3, from cysteine to phenylalanine, totals 14 residues. CDR3 DNA is the only sequence kept; it has 42 bases, read in frame from the first base. The germline V gene supplies CDR1 ENHRY and CDR2 SYGVKD. V and J lose 0 bases and 2 bases, and a span of 7 bases separates them.